These 30 T cell receptor beta chains came from one sample sequenced in a study of tumor and adjacent non-tumor tissue in lung cancer. RNA was extracted from bulk tissue without any cell sorting. The normal lung tissue was taken more than 3 cm from the tumor edge. The library came from three nested PCR rounds adapted from ARM-PCR protocols. TCRdb called the multiplex PCR reads again in MiXCR, with one record for every CDR3 protein. The sample has approximately 100,000 distinct CDR3 sequences; over 55% are singletons. The specimen sequenced was distant non-tumor lung tissue. The source of these receptors is a man aged 25-45 years with non-small cell lung cancer.

For this clonotype: One base away lies a much larger clone, so this may be a sequencing read error. This sequence joins TRBV4-1 and TRBJ1-2; no reliable D call. Germline assignment: CDR1 MGHRA and CDR2 YSYEKL. This CDR3 is built from 15 residues. V was clipped by 1 base and J by 7 bases, with 16 bases between them. DNA of the CDR3: TGCGCCAGCAGCCAAGTAGGGTGGGTCGGAATTGGCTACACCTTC. Translated: CASSQVGWVGIGYTF.

A note on this clonotype: A much larger clone sits a single nucleotide away, making a read error possible. The V and J genes are TRBV30 and TRBJ2-5; possibly TRBD1 for D (6 bases). With 8 bases removed from V and 5 bases from J, the gap between germline ends came to 15 bases. Per germline, CDR1 GTSNPN and CDR2 SVGIG (reference sequence). The CDR3 totals 12 residues. The CDR3 bases are TGTGCCCGTACAGGGAATAGTGAGACCCAGTACTTC. Its protein is CARTGNSETQYF.

The rearrangement links TRBV25-1 to TRBJ2-3, with TRBD1 identical over 7 bases. J was trimmed by 4 bases and V by 8 bases; bases with no gene match: 6. Germline V gives CDR1 MGHDK, CDR2 SYGVNS. The CDR3 spans 13 residues. CDR3 sequence reads: CASGVGTADTQYF. The CDR3 nucleotides are TGTGCCAGCGGAGTGGGGACAGCAGATACGCAGTATTTT.

The rearrangement uses TRBV7-3 and TRBJ2-7; 8 bases fit TRBD1. Germline V CDR1 and CDR2: SGHTA, FQGTGA. The length of the CDR3 is 15 residues. The V gene end was trimmed by 5 bases and the J gene end by 3 bases; junction bases not matched to a gene: 9. This chain's CDR3 is CASSVSGGSYYEQYF. CDR3 coding DNA: TGTGCCAGCAGCGTCTCAGGGGGCAGCTACTACGAGCAGTACTTC.

The CDR3 region is CANSLGFIGSSYEQYF. CDR3 nucleotides: TGTGCCAATAGCTTAGGGTTTATCGGCTCCTCCTACGAGCAGTACTTC. V gene TRBV11-2 combines with J gene TRBJ2-7, with D unresolved. The V gene's germline CDR1 is SGHAT and CDR2 FQNNGV. CDR3 length: 16 amino acids. Trimming stripped 10 bases from V and 0 bases from J, with 22 bases between.

As to this clonotype: The junction and the germline gene differ at one end; a read error may be behind it. V and J are TRBV6-4 and TRBJ2-3; 10 positions agree with TRBD2. The V gene's germline CDR1 is MRHNA and CDR2 SNTAGT. The CDR3 has 15 amino acids. CDR3 loop: CANSVTSGSTDTQYF. The CDR3 nucleotides read TGTGCCAACAGTGTGACTAGCGGGTCCACAGATACGCAGTATTTT.

With regard to this clonotype: Since the CDR3 does not end with the conserved phenylalanine or tryptophan, this likely comes from a read error. The V call is TRBV11-2, the J call TRBJ2-1; D is unclear. The CDR3 contains 12 residues. Germline V CDR1 and CDR2: SGHAT, FQNNGV. Trimming stripped 8 bases from V and 10 bases from J, with 15 bases between. CDR3 sequence reads: CASGFRLDEQFL. The CDR3, as DNA: TGTGCCAGCGGATTTCGGCTGGACGAGCAGTTCCTC.

Of note for this clonotype: Since no conserved phenylalanine or tryptophan closes the CDR3, a read error is the likely cause. This chain joins TRBV4-1 and TRBJ1-1; D uncertain. The CDR3 extends over 16 amino acids. Germline-derived CDR1 and CDR2 are MGHRA and YSYEKL. V was cut by 4 bases and J by 2 bases, with 17 bases left in between. CDR3 coding DNA: TGCGCCAGCAGCCTAGGGTTGCTGGCACCTAACACTGAAGCTTTCTAT. It encodes CASSLGLLAPNTEAFY.

This clonotype came up a few times. This chain connects TRBV2 to TRBJ2-3; the match to TRBD1 covers 9 bases. V gave up 9 bases and J gave up 4 bases; unmatched junction bases: 11. This CDR3 is built from 15 residues. Germline V gene sequence: CDR1 SNHLY, CDR2 FYNNEI. The CDR3 sequence is CASTQSGQGPDTQYF. The CDR3 DNA reads as TGTGCCAGTACCCAATCGGGACAGGGACCAGATACGCAGTATTTT.

As for this clonotype: A read error may explain this, as a much larger clone is one base away. The gene calls are TRBV7-8 and TRBJ2-4; TRBD1 matches at 7 bases. CDR1 and CDR2 (germline): SGHVS, FQNEAQ. The CDR3 has 17 residues. CDR3 region: CVSSQQGQGLAKNIQYF. CDR3 DNA: TGTGTCAGCAGCCAACAGGGGCAGGGTCTAGCCAAAAACATTCAGTACTTC.

As for this clonotype: Relative to the germline gene, one junction end is altered; a read error may explain this. The chain is built from TRBV4-1 and TRBJ2-7, with 7 bases fitting TRBD2. The CDR3 totals 16 residues. Germline loops: CDR1 MGHRA, CDR2 YSYEKL. This CDR3 reads CASSQDETGGTYERCF. Written as DNA, the CDR3 is TGCGCCAGCAGCCAAGATGAGACGGGAGGTACGTACGAGCGGTGTTTC.

Turning to this clonotype: A much larger clone differs from this one at a single base, so this may be a read error. The chain couples TRBV4-2 to TRBJ2-3; D tentatively fits TRBD1 or TRBD2 (5 bases each). The CDR3 is 15 residues long. The ends were cut back, 6 bases at V and 1 base at J, with 14 bases in the middle. Per the germline V gene, CDR1 is LGHNA and CDR2 is YNFKEQ. The CDR3 coding sequence is TGTGCCAGCAGACAGGCTAGCAGAGGCACAGATACGCAGTATTTT. This gives the protein CASRQASRGTDTQYF.

This rearrangement joins TRBV11-2 to TRBJ2-3; TRBD1 or TRBD2 may be the D gene (6 bases each). Trimming took off 4 bases at V and 4 bases at J, with 18 bases between the two ends. The CDR3 runs to 16 residues. Germline CDR1 SGHAT, CDR2 FQNNGV. In nucleotides, the CDR3 is TGTGCCAGCAGCTGGAGGGACAAGGGGGGCTCAGATACGCAGTATTTT. It encodes CASSWRDKGGSDTQYF.

In this sample, this clonotype turned up a few times. At one end the junction does not follow the germline gene, possibly because of a read error. The chain combines TRBV11-2 with TRBJ2-1; 9 bases line up with TRBD2. Germline values: CDR1 SGHAT, CDR2 FQNNGV. The CDR3 runs to 15 residues. The DNA for the CDR3 is TGTGCCAGCAACTTAATCCTAGCGGGGTTTGATGAGCAGCTCTTC. It codes for CASNLILAGFDEQLF.

A remark on this clonotype: The germline gene is not matched at one end of the junction; a read error may be the cause. The V gene is TRBV4-1, the J gene TRBJ1-6; no clear D. This CDR3 is built from 14 residues. Germline lookup yields CDR1 MGHRA and CDR2 YSYEKL. The CDR3 DNA follows: TGCGCCAGCAGCCAAGTTCCATGGTCTTCACTCCTCCACTTT. This translates into CASSQVPWSSLLHF.

There are many counts of this clonotype. The chain is built from TRBV20-1 and TRBJ2-2; the D gene is possibly TRBD2 (7 bases). CDR3 length equals 14 residues. Germline V gives CDR1 DFQATT, CDR2 SNEGSKA (reference sequence). V shed 3 bases and J shed 3 bases, with 11 bases lying between them. CDR3 residues: CSARGGLDTGELFF. CDR3 DNA sequence: TGCAGTGCTAGGGGGGGGCTCGACACCGGGGAGCTGTTTTTT.

The V gene is TRBV4-3, the J gene TRBJ2-5, with D tentatively TRBD2 (7 bases). The CDR3 sequence is 15 residues long. Per the germline V gene, CDR1 is LGHNA and CDR2 is YSLEER. Trimming shortened V by 4 bases and J by 1 base, and 13 bases separated the two germline ends. The DNA of the CDR3 is TGCGCCAGCAGCCGAGGGGGACTAATCCAAGAGACCCAGTACTTC. It codes for CASSRGGLIQETQYF.

The chain has TRBV9 and TRBJ1-2; TRBD1 might be the D (5 bases). Trimming pared 8 bases from V and 6 bases from J, leaving 14 bases between. This CDR3 spans 12 amino acids. CDR1 SGDLS and CDR2 YYNGEE come from the germline V gene. The CDR3 coding sequence is TGTGCCAGTCACGCTTCAGGGAATGGCTACACCTTC. It is translated as CASHASGNGYTF. The complete variable domain, with remaining parts taken from reference TRBV9 and TRBJ1-2, reads DSGVTQTPKHLITATGQRVTLRCSPRSGDLSVYWYQQSLDQGLQFLIQYYNGEERAKGNILERFSAQQFPDLHSELNLSSLELGDSALYFCASHASGNGYTFGSGTRLTVV.

This sequence joins TRBV7-2 and TRBJ1-5; 8 positions match TRBD1. Germline lookup yields CDR1 SGHTA and CDR2 FQGNSA. The CDR3 extends over 14 amino acids. With 2 bases clipped from V and 7 bases from J, the junction kept 4 bases outside the gene matches. The CDR3 loop reads CASSLFDRGQPQHF. DNA for the CDR3: TGTGCCAGCAGCTTATTTGACAGGGGCCAGCCCCAGCATTTT.

Details on this clonotype: The junction and the germline gene differ at one end; a read error may be behind it. The chain carries TRBV20-1 and TRBJ2-1, with TRBD2 matching over 8 bases. The CDR3 sequence is 15 residues long. The germline gives CDR1 DFQATT, CDR2 SNEGSKA (reference sequence). The CDR3 DNA sequence: TGCAGTGCCCTAACCGGGACTAGGGTTCTCCATGAACAGTTCTTC. Translating gives CSALTGTRVLHEQFF.

As regards this clonotype: This is likely a read error, given that the CDR3 carries no conserved phenylalanine or tryptophan at its end. The CDR3 sequence: CASSSTSGQGFTGELFS. The CDR3 DNA reads as TGCGCCAGCAGCTCGACATCGGGACAGGGGTTTACCGGGGAGCTGTTTTCT. This chain connects TRBV4-3 to TRBJ2-2; the match to TRBD1 covers 10 bases. CDR3 length equals 17 residues. Germline-derived CDR1 and CDR2 are LGHNA and YSLEER. V lost 5 bases, J lost 5 bases, and 11 bases stayed unmatched.

This clonotype was counted only a few times. This clone may be a read error of a much larger clone one base away. The chain employs TRBV20-1 and TRBJ2-3; 7 bases match TRBD2. The CDR3 runs 15 residues. Germline assignment: CDR1 DFQATT and CDR2 SNEGSKA (reference sequence). This CDR3 is CRANLGAGRTDTQYF. The CDR3 DNA sequence: TGCAGAGCTAACTTGGGAGCGGGAAGGACAGATACGCAGTATTTT.

Ten or more counts support this clonotype. J is TRBJ2-5 and V is TRBV20-1, with D perhaps TRBD2 (5 bases). The V end was cut by 1 base, the J end by 2 bases, with 11 bases between. The CDR3 is made up of 14 amino acids. The germline V gene has CDR1 DFQATT and CDR2 SNEGSKA (reference sequence). The CDR3 loop reads CSARVHGLQETQYF. CDR3 nucleotides: TGCAGTGCTAGAGTCCACGGACTTCAAGAGACCCAGTACTTC.

This clonotype has at least ten counts. The genes are TRBV6-6 and TRBJ1-4, with TRBD1 identical over 7 bases. J lost 4 bases, V lost 7 bases, and 9 bases had no gene match. CDR1 is MNHNY and CDR2 is SVGAGI in the germline V gene (reference sequence). The CDR3 runs to 15 residues. The CDR3 reads CASTPNRGVNEKLFF. Written as DNA, the CDR3 is TGTGCCAGCACTCCAAACAGGGGTGTTAATGAAAAACTGTTTTTT.

This CDR3 is CASSLFTQETQYF. The CDR3 DNA is TGTGCCAGCAGCTTATTCACCCAAGAGACCCAGTACTTC. This chain connects TRBV11-2 to TRBJ2-5; D remains ambiguous. The CDR3 has 13 residues. Per germline, CDR1 SGHAT and CDR2 FQNNGV. The V and J ends lost 2 bases and 1 base respectively, with 5 bases between them.

There are many counts of this clonotype. The chain links TRBV20-1 to TRBJ2-3; D unclear. The CDR3 is made up of 12 amino acids. Germline V gene lookup returns CDR1 DFQATT and CDR2 SNEGSKA (reference sequence). Trimming left V 2 bases short and J 6 bases short, with 9 bases between. The CDR3 region is CSARLGRDTQYF. For the CDR3, the DNA is TGCAGTGCTAGACTGGGTAGGGATACGCAGTATTTT.

As to this clonotype: The junction does not match germline at one end; this may be a read error. This chain uses TRBV6-6 with TRBJ2-5; unclear D gene. The CDR3 has 11 amino acids. Looked up from germline, CDR1 is MNHNY and CDR2 is SVGAGI (reference sequence). The CDR3 protein is CASSYDVTQYF. Written as DNA, the CDR3 is TGTGCCAGCAGTTACGATGTGACCCAATACTTC.

This clonotype was seen repeatedly, ten times or more. V is TRBV11-2 and J is TRBJ1-5; D is undetermined. V gave up 8 bases and J gave up 2 bases, with 13 bases separating them. Looked up from germline, CDR1 is SGHAT and CDR2 is FQNNGV. This CDR3 has 14 amino acids. Here the CDR3 reads CASGPRVGNQPQHF. DNA for the CDR3: TGTGCCAGCGGCCCCAGAGTGGGCAATCAGCCCCAGCATTTT.

Remarks on this clonotype: This CDR3 is missing its conserved last phenylalanine or tryptophan, likely due to a read error. This chain connects TRBV20-1 to TRBJ2-3; TRBD2 matches at 9 bases. There are 13 residues in the CDR3. CDR1 is DFQATT and CDR2 is SNEGSKA in the germline V gene (reference sequence). CDR3 nucleotides: TGCACTCCGAAGGGAGCGGGGGGCGATCCGCAGTATTTA. It is translated as CTPKGAGGDPQYL.

Turning to this clonotype: At one end the junction does not follow the germline gene, possibly because of a read error. The V and J genes are TRBV5-6 and TRBJ2-6, with TRBD1 matching over 8 bases. This CDR3 is built from 18 residues. CDR1 and CDR2 from the germline V gene are SGHDT and YYEEEE. CDR3 region: CGSSLTGVYGSGANVLTF. The CDR3, as DNA: TGTGGCAGCAGCTTGACAGGGGTATACGGCTCTGGGGCCAACGTCCTGACTTTC.